Each of the 18 T cell receptor beta chains below was sequenced from the same sample in a study of T cells in localized non-small cell lung cancer. Assay: immunoSEQ multiplex PCR; the TCRdb copy retains only in-frame clones and omits some. Of about 77,000 clones detected, 88% appear once; the ten largest clones hold roughly 19%. The sample consisted of peripheral blood, taken before any cancer treatment. The receptors were gathered from a woman aged 35 to 69 with stage I squamous cell lung carcinoma.

The V gene is TRBV30, the J gene TRBJ1-6; D may be TRBD1 (6 bases). The CDR3 sequence is 14 residues long. With 0 bases removed from V and 7 bases from J, the gap between germline ends came to 10 bases. The germline V gene has CDR1 GTSNPN and CDR2 SVGIG (reference sequence). CDR3 in DNA: TGTGCCTGGAGTGTACTACAGGGAAATTCACCCCTCCACTTT. It is translated as CAWSVLQGNSPLHF.

V gene TRBV19 combines with J gene TRBJ1-2; TRBD1 matches 7 bases. The germline V gene encodes CDR1 LNHDA and CDR2 SQIVND (reference sequence). The CDR3 is 15 amino acids. Trimming took 4 bases from V and 6 from J; bases not matched to a gene: 11. The CDR3 DNA sequence: TGTGCCAGTAGTACCGTGGCAGGGGGTATTGATGGCTACACCTTC. As protein: CASSTVAGGIDGYTF.

This clone was recorded once. The chain combines TRBV6-5 with TRBJ1-6; tentative D call: TRBD1 (6 bases). This CDR3 spans 14 amino acids. Germline-derived CDR1 and CDR2 are MNHEY and SVGAGI. The ends were cut back, 10 bases at V and 6 bases at J, with 16 bases in the middle. The CDR3 sequence: CATRQAWGNSPLHF. In DNA form, the CDR3 reads TGTGCCACGAGACAGGCCTGGGGTAATTCACCCCTCCACTTT.

The chain couples TRBV5-3 to TRBJ1-3; 8 bases line up with TRBD1. TRBV5-3 is an ORF for which the function is uncertain. The CDR3 is 15 amino acids. The V gene end was trimmed by 6 bases and the J gene end by 2 bases; junction bases not matched to a gene: 7. CDR3 sequence reads: CARNPTGDAGNTIYF. CDR3 in DNA: TGTGCCAGAAACCCGACAGGGGATGCTGGAAACACCATATATTTT.

This chain connects TRBV7-9 to TRBJ1-5, with 7 bases lining up with TRBD1. CDR1 is SEHNR, CDR2 FQNEAQ, per germline (reference sequence). The length of the CDR3 is 14 residues. J lost 3 bases, V lost 5 bases, and 4 bases had no gene match. The CDR3 loop reads CASSEGQLNQPQHF. The CDR3 DNA sequence: TGTGCCAGCAGCGAGGGACAGCTCAATCAGCCCCAGCATTTT.

The chain employs TRBV6-5 and TRBJ1-1; D perhaps matches TRBD1 (6 bases). Per germline, CDR1 MNHEY and CDR2 SVGAGI. Between the trimmed V and J ends, which lost 10 bases and 4 bases, there was a span of 19 bases. The CDR3 has 14 residues. The CDR3 DNA is TGTGCCACCACACGGACCGCAGGGGCCACTGAAGCTTTCTTT. Its protein is CATTRTAGATEAFF.

The chain combines TRBV5-4 with TRBJ2-5; a possible D gene is TRBD1 (5 bases). CDR3 length: 15 residues. Between the trimmed V and J ends, which lost 0 bases and 4 bases, there was a span of 13 bases. Germline-derived CDR1 and CDR2 are SGHNT and YYREEE (reference sequence). CDR3 sequence: CASSLALRVGETQYF. The CDR3 DNA reads TGTGCCAGCAGCTTGGCCCTCAGGGTGGGAGAGACCCAGTACTTC.

V gene TRBV2 combines with J gene TRBJ1-5; 7 bases align to TRBD1. The J segment lost 2 bases and the V segment lost 5 bases, leaving 3 bases of the junction unmatched. The CDR3 sequence is 14 residues long. In germline, CDR1 is SNHLY, CDR2 FYNNEI. CDR3 sequence: CASSFDRGNQPQHF. For the CDR3, the DNA is TGTGCCAGCAGTTTCGACAGGGGCAATCAGCCCCAGCATTTT.

This sequence joins TRBV19 and TRBJ1-1, with 9 bases aligning to TRBD1. This CDR3 region has 17 residues. CDR1 and CDR2 from the germline V gene are LNHDA and SQIVND (reference sequence). The trim removed 3 bases at V and 3 bases at J, leaving 11 bases unmatched. CDR3 bases: TGTGCCAGTAGTATGGACAGGGCAAGGACAGGGGACACTGAAGCTTTCTTT. Its translation is CASSMDRARTGDTEAFF.

This clone has a single count. The genes are TRBV7-9 and TRBJ1-1; a weak D match, TRBD1 (5 bases). Trimming took 3 bases from V and 1 from J, leaving 9 bases between them. Germline assignment: CDR1 SEHNR and CDR2 FQNEAQ (reference sequence). The CDR3 spans 14 residues. CDR3 DNA: TGTGCCAGCAGCTTCATAGGGGCGAACACTGAAGCTTTCTTT. Protein product: CASSFIGANTEAFF.

This chain uses TRBV19 with TRBJ1-1, with a tentative D call TRBD1 (5 bases). CDR3 size: 14 residues. V was trimmed by 5 bases and J by 4 bases, leaving 14 bases between them. Per germline, CDR1 LNHDA and CDR2 SQIVND (reference sequence). The CDR3 reads CASSPQPQGTEAFF. In DNA, the CDR3 is TGTGCCAGTAGTCCGCAGCCCCAGGGCACTGAAGCTTTCTTT.

The gene calls are TRBV11-2 and TRBJ2-5; 7 bases are shared with TRBD2. The trim removed 6 bases at V and 1 base at J, leaving 2 bases unmatched. The CDR3 covers 13 residues. CDR1 SGHAT and CDR2 FQNNGV come from the germline V gene. CDR3 nucleotides: TGTGCCAGCAGTCGGGGGGTCCAAGAGACCCAGTACTTC. This translates into CASSRGVQETQYF.

The chain's CDR3 is CAWSYVGYNEQFF. The CDR3, as DNA: TGTGCCTGGAGTTACGTTGGTTACAATGAGCAGTTCTTC. V is TRBV30 and J is TRBJ2-1; D unclear. V dropped 2 bases and J dropped 4 bases, with 9 bases sitting between them. The CDR3 contains 13 residues. CDR1 is GTSNPN and CDR2 is SVGIG in the germline V gene (reference sequence). The entire variable domain, with the rest obtained from reference TRBV30 and TRBJ2-1, is as follows: SQTIHQWPATLVQPVGSPLSLECTVEGTSNPNLYWYRQAAGRGLQLLFYSVGIGQISSEVPQNLSASRPQDRQFILSSKKLLLSDSGFYLCAWSYVGYNEQFFGPGTRLTVL.

The gene calls are TRBV5-5 and TRBJ1-5, with D tentatively TRBD1 (5 bases). The V gene's germline CDR1 is SGHKS and CDR2 YYEKEE (reference sequence). V lost 5 bases, J lost 4 bases, and 13 bases lay in between. This CDR3 is built from 14 residues. The CDR3 here is CASRVGTANQPQHF. CDR3 bases: TGTGCCAGCAGGGTTGGGACCGCTAATCAGCCCCAGCATTTT.

This chain's CDR3 is CASSSGTSQETQYF. In nucleotides, the CDR3 is TGCGCCAGCAGCTCCGGGACTAGCCAAGAGACCCAGTACTTC. This sequence joins TRBV5-1 and TRBJ2-5; 8 bases map to TRBD2. J gave up 1 base and V 3 bases, and 2 bases lay outside the gene matches. CDR3 length: 14 amino acids. The germline CDR1 and CDR2 sequences are SGHRS and YFSETQ. The complete variable domain, with remaining parts taken from reference TRBV5-1 and TRBJ2-5, reads KAGVTQTPRYLIKTRGQQVTLSCSPISGHRSVSWYQQTPGQGLQFLFEYFSETQRNKGNFPGRFSGRQFSNSRSEMNVSTLELGDSALYLCASSSGTSQETQYFGPGTRLLVL.

The chain has TRBV2 and TRBJ1-5; a possible D gene is TRBD1 (6 bases). The germline CDR1 and CDR2 sequences are SNHLY and FYNNEI. The V and J ends lost 4 bases and 6 bases respectively, with 16 bases between them. This CDR3 comprises 15 residues. In DNA form, the CDR3 reads TGTGCCAGCAGTGGAGAGGGGGGGAGAGGTCAGCCCCAGCATTTT. Its translation is CASSGEGGRGQPQHF.

The gene calls are TRBV6-5 and TRBJ1-1; D gene ambiguous. This CDR3 region has 14 residues. V was cut by 2 bases and J by 1 base, with 8 bases left in between. Germline V CDR1 and CDR2: MNHEY, SVGAGI. The CDR3 sequence: CASSYGRRNTEAFF. In DNA form, the CDR3 reads TGTGCCAGCAGTTACGGCAGGAGGAACACTGAAGCTTTCTTT.

CDR3 sequence (DNA): TGTGCCAGCAGCTCTGGACAGTTGAACACTGAAGCTTTCTTT. Protein sequence: CASSSGQLNTEAFF. This sequence joins TRBV7-2 and TRBJ1-1; the D gene is possibly TRBD1 (6 bases). V lost 4 bases and J 0 bases, leaving 9 bases between the germline ends. CDR1 SGHTA and CDR2 FQGNSA come from the germline V gene. The CDR3 is 14 residues long.